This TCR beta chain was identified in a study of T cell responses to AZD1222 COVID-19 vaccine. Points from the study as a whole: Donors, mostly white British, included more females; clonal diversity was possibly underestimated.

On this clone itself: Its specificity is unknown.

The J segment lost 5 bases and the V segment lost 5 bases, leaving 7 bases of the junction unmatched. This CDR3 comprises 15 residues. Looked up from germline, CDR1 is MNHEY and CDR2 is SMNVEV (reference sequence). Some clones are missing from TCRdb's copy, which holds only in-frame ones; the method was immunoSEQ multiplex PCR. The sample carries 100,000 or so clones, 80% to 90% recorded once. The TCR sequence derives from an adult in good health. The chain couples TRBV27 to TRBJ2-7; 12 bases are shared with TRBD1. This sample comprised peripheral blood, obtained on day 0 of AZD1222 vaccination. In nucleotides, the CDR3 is TGTGCCAGCAGTCCCCTCGGGACAGGGGGCAACGAGCAGTACTTC. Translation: CASSPLGTGGNEQYF.